The sequence of this T cell receptor beta chain was determined in a study of vaccination effects on CD4 cells after COVID-19. For the study at large: The second dose preceded post-vaccine samples by a median of 72 days. The study, taken as a whole, reports: Clones arising from infection and from vaccination showed marked clonal contraction late after vaccination.

This CDR3 has 14 amino acids. Germline V CDR1 and CDR2: ENHRY, SYGVKD. V trimming: 7 bases; J trimming: 3 bases; junction bases outside the gene matches: 9. The table came from immunoSEQ multiplex PCR; TCRdb's copy has only in-frame clones and leaves some out. The sample has approximately 30,000 clones; roughly 85% are singletons. Turning to this clone: Its cognate antigen is unknown.

Antigen-specific CD4+ T cells expanded by the ViraFEST assay with viral peptide pools were then sequenced. With more than 9 days of culture completed, CD4+ T cells were isolated. The cohort was immunized with two doses of either the BNT162b2 or mRNA-1273 vaccine. A density of approximately 2.2 million PBMC per well was used; these cells were cultured with around 10 IU/ml IL-2 and about 9.4 ug/ml peptides. Cultures got half-medium changes with IL-2 on days 3 and 7. The receptor's source is a human donor who received a COVID-19 vaccine. Some clones in this sample may be carry-over from other donors' samples. Sequences were derived from CD4+ T cells from PBMCs cultured with HCoV-NL63 spike peptides, sampled after COVID-19 vaccination. This chain joins TRBV10-3 and TRBJ2-7; 7 bases agree with TRBD1. The CDR3 reads CAITFNWDSYEQYF. The CDR3 region has the DNA TGTGCCATCACCTTTAATTGGGACAGCTACGAGCAGTACTTC.